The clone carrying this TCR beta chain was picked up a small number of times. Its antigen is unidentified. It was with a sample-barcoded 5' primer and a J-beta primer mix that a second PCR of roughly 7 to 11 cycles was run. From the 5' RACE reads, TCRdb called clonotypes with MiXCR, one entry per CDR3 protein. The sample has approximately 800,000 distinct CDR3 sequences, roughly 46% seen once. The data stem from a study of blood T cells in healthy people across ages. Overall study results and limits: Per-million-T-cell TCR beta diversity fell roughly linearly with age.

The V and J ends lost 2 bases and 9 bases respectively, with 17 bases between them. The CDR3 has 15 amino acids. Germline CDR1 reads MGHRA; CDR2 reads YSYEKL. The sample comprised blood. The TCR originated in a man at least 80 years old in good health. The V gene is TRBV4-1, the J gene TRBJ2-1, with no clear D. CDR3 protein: CASSQPVGDKIEQFF. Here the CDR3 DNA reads TGCGCCAGCAGCCAACCCGTTGGCGACAAAATTGAGCAGTTCTTC.